The 32 T cell receptor beta chains listed next were all sequenced from one sample in a study of T cell responses to AZD1222 COVID-19 vaccine (dated by TCRdb to the early 2020s). Libraries were prepared through the immunoSEQ multiplex PCR assay. TCRdb stores this immuneACCESS table with in-frame sequences only. Part of the clones is absent; in the studies checked, under half of the shortfall reflects unresolved V genes, and no reason is known for the rest. Counted in this sample were approximately 120,000 clones; roughly 84% of them appeared once. Of the sample, about 15% is held by the ten largest clones. In the paper's terms, the time point label means: baseline before first vaccination. Sample: peripheral blood, taken on day 0 of AZD1222 vaccination. The receptors shown here come from an adult in good health.

V gene TRBV7-6 combines with J gene TRBJ1-1; D remains ambiguous. Trimming shortened V by 4 bases and J by 4 bases, and 13 bases separated the two germline ends. Per the germline V gene, CDR1 is SGHVS and CDR2 is FNYEAQ. This CDR3 spans 14 amino acids. The CDR3, as DNA: TGTGCCAGCAGCTATACCCTCGAAGGCACTGAAGCTTTCTTT. Translation: CASSYTLEGTEAFF.

The chain carries TRBV12-3 or TRBV12-4 and TRBJ1-1; D is undetermined. Trimming pared 6 bases from V and 8 bases from J, leaving 10 bases between. This CDR3 comprises 11 residues. CDR3 nucleotide sequence: TGTGCCAGCAGCTCGACCTTCGAAGCTTTCTTT. Translation gives CASSSTFEAFF.

This clone was observed a handful of times. The chain links TRBV19 to TRBJ1-6, with 7 bases identical to TRBD1. The CDR3 covers 17 residues. V lost 5 bases, J lost 0 bases, and 7 bases stayed unmatched. The germline V gene has CDR1 LNHDA and CDR2 SQIVND (reference sequence). CDR3 in DNA: TGTGCCAGTAGTGCCCGGGACAGCCTCTCCTATAATTCACCCCTCCACTTT. It encodes CASSARDSLSYNSPLHF.

This chain joins TRBV11-1 and TRBJ2-2; the D is unclear. The CDR3 length is 14 residues. V dropped 1 base and J dropped 1 base, with 4 bases sitting between them. Germline V CDR1 and CDR2: SGHAT, FQDESV (reference sequence). The CDR3 region has the DNA TGTGCCAGCAGCTTAGTAAAGAACACCGGGGAGCTGTTTTTT. Amino acids: CASSLVKNTGELFF.

V gene TRBV6-5 combines with J gene TRBJ1-2; 9 positions agree with TRBD1. Germline CDR1 reads MNHEY; CDR2 reads SVGAGI. The trim removed 4 bases at V and 6 bases at J, leaving 6 bases unmatched. CDR3 length equals 14 residues. The CDR3 sequence is CASSSPWTGDGYTF. The CDR3 region has the DNA TGTGCCAGCAGTTCCCCATGGACAGGGGATGGCTACACCTTC.

The chain is built from TRBV6-5 and TRBJ1-2, with D unresolved. Trimming took off 0 bases at V and 3 bases at J, with 8 bases between the two ends. The CDR3 length is 14 residues. Germline CDR1 and CDR2: MNHEY and SVGAGI. CDR3: CASSYSTDYYGYTF. The CDR3 coding sequence is TGTGCCAGCAGTTACTCGACGGATTACTATGGCTACACCTTC.

V and J are TRBV6-5 and TRBJ1-2, with D hard to call. CDR3 length: 14 residues. V lost 0 bases and J lost 4, with 9 bases in between. The V gene's germline CDR1 is MNHEY and CDR2 SVGAGI. The CDR3 DNA sequence: TGTGCCAGCAGTTACTCGTACAGCTCCTATGGCTACACCTTC. This codes for CASSYSYSSYGYTF.

The V call is TRBV30, the J call TRBJ2-6; TRBD1 might be the D (5 bases). V was shortened by 5 bases and J by 0 bases, with 11 bases between the two germline ends. This CDR3 comprises 15 residues. The germline CDR1 and CDR2 sequences are GTSNPN and SVGIG (reference sequence). The chain's CDR3 is CAWGAHPSGANVLTF. CDR3 bases: TGTGCCTGGGGGGCCCATCCCTCTGGGGCCAACGTCCTGACTTTC.

This chain joins TRBV19 and TRBJ2-2, with 13 bases aligning to TRBD2. The CDR3 loop spans 19 amino acids. The V segment lost 5 bases and the J segment 1 base; nucleotides outside the gene matches: 10. Germline V gene lookup returns CDR1 LNHDA and CDR2 SQIVND (reference sequence). The CDR3 sequence is CASSSQPRLAGGNTGELFF. The CDR3 DNA follows: TGTGCCAGTAGTTCCCAGCCGAGACTAGCGGGAGGGAACACCGGGGAGCTGTTTTTT. Full variable domain (missing parts from reference TRBV19 and TRBJ2-2): DGGITQSPKYLFRKEGQNVTLSCEQNLNHDAMYWYRQDPGQGLRLIYYSQIVNDFQKGDIAEGYSVSREKKESFPLTVTSAQKNPTAFYLCASSSQPRLAGGNTGELFFGEGSRLTVL.

The rearrangement joins TRBV2 to TRBJ2-7; D is undetermined. Trimming removed 3 bases at V and 3 bases at J, with 9 bases between. CDR3 length equals 13 residues. Germline loops: CDR1 SNHLY, CDR2 FYNNEI. The CDR3 sequence: CASSEKRNYEQYF. CDR3 nucleotide sequence: TGTGCCAGCAGTGAGAAACGGAACTACGAGCAGTACTTC.

V gene TRBV2 combines with J gene TRBJ1-5; D perhaps matches TRBD1 (5 bases). Germline-derived CDR1 and CDR2 are SNHLY and FYNNEI. With 6 bases removed from V and 2 bases from J, the gap between germline ends came to 11 bases. This CDR3 is 14 amino acids long. In nucleotides, the CDR3 is TGTGCCAGCAGACCCCGGGACGGCAATCAGCCCCAGCATTTT. It codes for CASRPRDGNQPQHF.

This rearrangement joins TRBV10-3 to TRBJ1-2, with 7 bases fitting TRBD1. This CDR3 contains 15 residues. Germline CDR1 reads ENHRY; CDR2 reads SYGVKD. J was trimmed by 6 bases and V by 3 bases; bases with no gene match: 10. This CDR3 reads CAISDAPDRAHGYTF. The CDR3 nucleotides are TGTGCCATCAGTGACGCCCCTGACAGGGCCCATGGCTACACCTTC.

The chain couples TRBV6-5 to TRBJ1-6; D uncertain. The CDR3 consists of 15 residues. Trimming cost V 4 bases and J 5 bases, with 12 bases left between them. In germline, CDR1 is MNHEY, CDR2 SVGAGI. The CDR3 DNA is TGTGCCAGCAGTTCTCTGGGTCTTAATAATTCACCCCTCCACTTT. This gives the protein CASSSLGLNNSPLHF.

The rearrangement joins TRBV5-1 to TRBJ2-3, with unresolved D. The CDR3 extends over 16 amino acids. With 0 bases removed from V and 6 bases from J, the gap between germline ends came to 17 bases. Germline CDR1 is SGHRS and CDR2 is YFSETQ. The CDR3 DNA follows: TGCGCCAGCAGCTTGGGGGAATACGTTATTAAGGATACGCAGTATTTT. Amino acids: CASSLGEYVIKDTQYF.

The CDR3 region is CASSIGTGSWYGYTF. In DNA form, the CDR3 reads TGTGCCAGTAGTATAGGGACAGGGTCATGGTATGGCTACACCTTC. The V and J genes are TRBV19 and TRBJ1-2; 8 nucleotides agree with TRBD1. Germline V gene data show CDR1 as LNHDA and CDR2 as SQIVND (reference sequence). The J segment lost 5 bases and the V segment lost 1 base, leaving 6 bases of the junction unmatched. This CDR3 has 15 amino acids. The variable domain in full, with the rest retrieved from reference TRBV19 and TRBJ1-2, is DGGITQSPKYLFRKEGQNVTLSCEQNLNHDAMYWYRQDPGQGLRLIYYSQIVNDFQKGDIAEGYSVSREKKESFPLTVTSAQKNPTAFYLCASSIGTGSWYGYTFGSGTRLTVV.

The rearrangement joins TRBV14 to TRBJ2-7; D not resolved. The germline CDR1 and CDR2 sequences are SGHDN and FVKESK. The CDR3 consists of 13 residues. The V end lost 4 bases, the J end lost 9 bases, and 16 bases lay between the germline ends. This CDR3 is CASSPTVVAVQYF. CDR3 in DNA: TGTGCCAGCAGCCCCACCGTTGTGGCAGTGCAGTACTTC.

This sequence joins TRBV6-2 or TRBV6-3 and TRBJ1-5; 9 nucleotides align to TRBD1. The ends lost 2 bases at V and 1 base at J; junction bases unmatched: 9. Germline values: CDR1 MNHEY, CDR2 SVGEGT. This CDR3 has 18 amino acids. CDR3 loop: CASSYVPGQGTSNQPQHF. Written as DNA, the CDR3 is TGTGCCAGCAGTTACGTCCCGGGACAGGGAACAAGCAATCAGCCCCAGCATTTT.

This rearrangement joins TRBV19 to TRBJ2-2; the D gene is possibly TRBD1 (6 bases). CDR3 length equals 15 residues. Germline CDR1 is LNHDA and CDR2 is SQIVND (reference sequence). Trimming stripped 4 bases from V and 5 bases from J, with 14 bases between. The CDR3 here is CASSKSGQRTGELFF. In DNA, the CDR3 is TGTGCCAGTAGTAAATCGGGACAAAGAACCGGGGAGCTGTTTTTT. Full variable domain (missing parts from reference TRBV19 and TRBJ2-2): DGGITQSPKYLFRKEGQNVTLSCEQNLNHDAMYWYRQDPGQGLRLIYYSQIVNDFQKGDIAEGYSVSREKKESFPLTVTSAQKNPTAFYLCASSKSGQRTGELFFGEGSRLTVL.

The V gene is TRBV25-1, the J gene TRBJ2-2; tentative D call: TRBD2 (5 bases). Germline-derived CDR1 and CDR2 are MGHDK and SYGVNS. V was clipped by 6 bases and J by 7 bases, with 15 bases between them. The CDR3 is 14 residues long. The CDR3 nucleotides are TGTGCCAGCAGGGACCCCCTGGCGGGCGGGGAGCTGTTTTTT. Its protein is CASRDPLAGGELFF. Full variable domain (missing parts from reference TRBV25-1 and TRBJ2-2): EADIYQTPRYLVIGTGKKITLECSQTMGHDKMYWYQQDPGMELHLIHYSYGVNSTEKGDLSSESTVSRIRTEHFPLTLESARPSHTSQYLCASRDPLAGGELFFGEGSRLTVL.

The chain couples TRBV24-1 to TRBJ1-3; D is unresolved. The V gene's germline CDR1 is KGHDR and CDR2 SFDVKD. Trimming removed 4 bases at V and 2 bases at J, with 11 bases between. The CDR3 has 15 residues. The CDR3 protein is CATSDPATAGNTIYF. The CDR3 region has the DNA TGTGCCACCAGTGACCCCGCCACCGCTGGAAACACCATATATTTT.

The chain has TRBV11-3 and TRBJ1-2; 9 nucleotides line up with TRBD1. The V segment lost 10 bases and the J segment 4 bases; nucleotides outside the gene matches: 4. CDR1 is SGHNT and CDR2 is YENEEA in the germline V gene. The CDR3 is made up of 12 amino acids. The chain's CDR3 is CAISTGGYGYTF. DNA of the CDR3: TGTGCCATATCGACAGGGGGCTATGGCTACACCTTC.

The chain uses TRBV19 and TRBJ1-2; D gene unclear. Deletions cut 7 bases from V and 7 bases from J, with 13 bases between. CDR1 LNHDA and CDR2 SQIVND come from the germline V gene (reference sequence). This CDR3 spans 12 amino acids. Here the CDR3 reads CASTNPPLGYTF. The CDR3 DNA is TGTGCCAGTACCAACCCCCCCCTTGGCTACACCTTC.

The chain combines TRBV9 with TRBJ2-1; D is ambiguous. Germline assignment: CDR1 SGDLS and CDR2 YYNGEE. Trimming took 0 bases from V and 0 from J, leaving 10 bases between them. The CDR3 covers 16 residues. Here the CDR3 reads CASSVGSSISYNEQFF. CDR3 sequence (DNA): TGTGCCAGCAGCGTAGGTTCCAGCATCTCCTACAATGAGCAGTTCTTC.

The V call is TRBV5-1, the J call TRBJ1-2; possible D gene TRBD1, 6 bases. The CDR3 is made up of 13 amino acids. V was shortened by 2 bases and J by 1 base, with 6 bases between the two germline ends. Germline values: CDR1 SGHRS, CDR2 YFSETQ. The CDR3 spells CASSFRGNYGYTF. Here the CDR3 DNA reads TGCGCCAGCAGCTTCAGGGGTAACTATGGCTACACCTTC.

The rearrangement links TRBV5-1 to TRBJ2-7, with a tentative D call TRBD1 (8 bases). Germline V gene sequence: CDR1 SGHRS, CDR2 YFSETQ. The ends were cut back, 4 bases at V and 1 base at J, with 12 bases in the middle. The CDR3 loop spans 14 amino acids. CDR3 residues: CASSLQGGSYEQYF. Here the CDR3 DNA reads TGCGCCAGCAGCCTACAGGGGGGGTCCTACGAGCAGTACTTC.

This chain links TRBV12-5 with TRBJ2-5, with D possibly being TRBD1 (6 bases). The CDR3 is made up of 16 amino acids. V shed 2 bases and J shed 2 bases, with 15 bases lying between them. Germline CDR1 LGHNT, CDR2 FRNRAP. Written as DNA, the CDR3 is TGTGCTAGTGGTTTGAGTGGGGGCGCTCGGCAAGAGACCCAGTACTTC. Its protein is CASGLSGGARQETQYF. Variable domain in full (rest from reference TRBV12-5 and TRBJ2-5): DARVTQTPRHKVTEMGQEVTMRCQPILGHNTVFWYRQTMMQGLELLAYFRNRAPLDDSGMPKDRFSAEMPDATLATLKIQPSEPRDSAVYFCASGLSGGARQETQYFGPGTRLLVL.

The rearrangement uses TRBV5-1 and TRBJ2-5; perhaps D is TRBD1 or TRBD2 (6 bases each). The V gene's germline CDR1 is SGHRS and CDR2 YFSETQ. The V end was cut by 1 base, the J end by 2 bases, with 15 bases between. The CDR3 is made up of 16 amino acids. The CDR3: CASSLLGGAGQETQYF. The CDR3 DNA is TGCGCCAGCAGCTTGTTGGGGGGCGCCGGTCAAGAGACCCAGTACTTC. The complete variable domain, with remaining parts taken from reference TRBV5-1 and TRBJ2-5, reads KAGVTQTPRYLIKTRGQQVTLSCSPISGHRSVSWYQQTPGQGLQFLFEYFSETQRNKGNFPGRFSGRQFSNSRSEMNVSTLELGDSALYLCASSLLGGAGQETQYFGPGTRLLVL.

The genes are TRBV2 and TRBJ1-2; D unclear. The germline gives CDR1 SNHLY, CDR2 FYNNEI. There are 12 residues in the CDR3. The germline V and J ends were trimmed by 6 bases and 6 bases, with 11 bases remaining between them. The CDR3 reads CASRRQGDGYTF. In DNA, the CDR3 is TGTGCCAGCAGGCGACAAGGCGATGGCTACACCTTC. Supplemented by reference TRBV2 and TRBJ1-2, the full variable domain reads EPEVTQTPSHQVTQMGQEVILRCVPISNHLYFYWYRQILGQKVEFLVSFYNNEISEKSEIFDDQFSVERPDGSNFTLKIRSTKLEDSAMYFCASRRQGDGYTFGSGTRLTVV.

This sequence joins TRBV6-6 and TRBJ1-2; D possibly corresponds to TRBD1 (5 bases). Germline CDR1 is MNHNY and CDR2 is SVGAGI (reference sequence). This CDR3 comprises 13 residues. V gave up 6 bases and J gave up 2 bases, with 10 bases separating them. CDR3: CASSNRDNYGYTF. In nucleotides, the CDR3 is TGTGCCAGCAGCAACCGGGACAACTATGGCTACACCTTC.

This chain connects TRBV20-1 to TRBJ2-7; 9 bases align to TRBD1. Germline CDR1 and CDR2: DFQATT and SNEGSKA (reference sequence). V trimming: 3 bases; J trimming: 5 bases; junction bases outside the gene matches: 17. CDR3 size: 17 residues. The DNA for the CDR3 is TGCAGTGCTAGTTCGTCCCAACCGGGACAGGGTTTTAACGAGCAGTACTTC. Protein product: CSASSSQPGQGFNEQYF.

This rearrangement joins TRBV9 to TRBJ2-7, with no clear D. Germline loops: CDR1 SGDLS, CDR2 YYNGEE. V was clipped by 0 bases and J by 0 bases, with 7 bases between them. The CDR3 has 14 residues. The CDR3 region has the DNA TGTGCCAGCAGCGTAGGGGCAGTCTCCTACGAGCAGTACTTC. Its protein is CASSVGAVSYEQYF.

This clone was recorded a few times. The CDR3 DNA reads as TGTGCCAGCAGCTTAACGTCAGATAAAACCGGGGAGCTGTTTTTT. This sequence encodes CASSLTSDKTGELFF. This rearrangement joins TRBV7-3 to TRBJ2-2; D is unresolved. The germline CDR1 and CDR2 sequences are SGHTA and FQGTGA. The CDR3 covers 15 residues. V was pared by 0 bases and J by 5 bases, with 10 bases between.